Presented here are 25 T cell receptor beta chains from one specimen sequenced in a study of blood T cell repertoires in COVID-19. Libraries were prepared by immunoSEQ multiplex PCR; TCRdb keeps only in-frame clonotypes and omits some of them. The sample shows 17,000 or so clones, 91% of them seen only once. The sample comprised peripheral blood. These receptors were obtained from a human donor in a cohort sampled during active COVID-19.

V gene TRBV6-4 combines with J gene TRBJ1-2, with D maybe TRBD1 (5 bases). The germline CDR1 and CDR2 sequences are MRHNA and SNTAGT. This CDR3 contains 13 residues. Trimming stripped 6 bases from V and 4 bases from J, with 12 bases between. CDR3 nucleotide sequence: TGTGCCAGCAGAGTCGACAGATCCTATGGCTACACCTTC. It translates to CASRVDRSYGYTF.

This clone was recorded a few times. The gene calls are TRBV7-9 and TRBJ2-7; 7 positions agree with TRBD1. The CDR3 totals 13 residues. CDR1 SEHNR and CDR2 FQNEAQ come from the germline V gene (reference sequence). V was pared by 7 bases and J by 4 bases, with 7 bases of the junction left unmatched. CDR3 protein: CASNRQGDYEQYF. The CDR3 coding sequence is TGTGCCAGCAACAGACAGGGCGATTACGAGCAGTACTTC.

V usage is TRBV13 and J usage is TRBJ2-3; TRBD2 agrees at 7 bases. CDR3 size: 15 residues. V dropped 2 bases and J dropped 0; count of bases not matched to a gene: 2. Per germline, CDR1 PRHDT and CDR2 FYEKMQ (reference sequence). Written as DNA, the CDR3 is TGTGCCAGCAGCTTAACTAGCGCTAGCACAGATACGCAGTATTTT. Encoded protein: CASSLTSASTDTQYF. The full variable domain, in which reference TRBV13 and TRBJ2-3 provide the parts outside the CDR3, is AAGVIQSPRHLIKEKRETATLKCYPIPRHDTVYWYQQGPGQDPQFLISFYEKMQSDKGSIPDRFSAQQFSDYHSELNMSSLELGDSALYFCASSLTSASTDTQYFGPGTRLTVL.

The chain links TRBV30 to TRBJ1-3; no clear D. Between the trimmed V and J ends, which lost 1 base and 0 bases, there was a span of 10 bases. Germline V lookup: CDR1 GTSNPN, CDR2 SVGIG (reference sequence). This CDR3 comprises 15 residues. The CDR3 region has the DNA TGTGCCTGGAGTGCGGGCGGGAGCTCTGGAAACACCATATATTTT. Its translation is CAWSAGGSSGNTIYF.

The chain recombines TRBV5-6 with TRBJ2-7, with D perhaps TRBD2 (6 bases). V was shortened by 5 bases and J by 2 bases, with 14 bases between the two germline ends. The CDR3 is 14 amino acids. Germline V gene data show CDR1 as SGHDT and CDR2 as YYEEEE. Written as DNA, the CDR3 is TGTGCCAGCAGATGGGCGGGCGGGGCCTACGAGCAGTACTTC. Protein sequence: CASRWAGGAYEQYF.

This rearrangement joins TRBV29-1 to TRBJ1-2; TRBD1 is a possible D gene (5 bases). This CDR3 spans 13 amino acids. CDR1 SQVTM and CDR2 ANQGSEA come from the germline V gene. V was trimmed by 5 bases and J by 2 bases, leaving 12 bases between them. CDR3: CSVLAGVNYGYTF. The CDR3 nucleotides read TGCAGCGTTTTAGCGGGGGTGAACTATGGCTACACCTTC. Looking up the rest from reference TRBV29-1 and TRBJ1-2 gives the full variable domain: SAVISQKPSRDICQRGTSLTIQCQVDSQVTMMFWYRQQPGQSLTLIATANQGSEATYESGFVIDKFPISRPNLTFSTLTVSNMSPEDSSIYLCSVLAGVNYGYTFGSGTRLTVV.

Written as DNA, the CDR3 is TGTGCCAGCAGCCTCCGGAGAAAGACAGATACGCAGTATTTT. This gives the protein CASSLRRKTDTQYF. V usage is TRBV7-2 and J usage is TRBJ2-3; D ambiguous. V shed 5 bases and J shed 3 bases, with 12 bases lying between them. The CDR3 is 14 amino acids. Per germline, CDR1 SGHTA and CDR2 FQGNSA.

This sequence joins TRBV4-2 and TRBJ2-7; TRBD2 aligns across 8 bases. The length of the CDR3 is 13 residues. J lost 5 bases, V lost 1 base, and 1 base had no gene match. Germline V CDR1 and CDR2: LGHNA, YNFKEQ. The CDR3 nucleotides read TGTGCCAGCAGCCAAGGCGGGGGGAACGAGCAGTACTTC. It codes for CASSQGGGNEQYF.

The DNA for the CDR3 is TGCGCCAGCAGCCTGGGACTAGTGGCAGATACGCAGTATTTT. The encoded protein is CASSLGLVADTQYF. This chain connects TRBV5-1 to TRBJ2-3, with TRBD2 matching 8 bases. Unmatched junction bases numbered 5, after V lost 4 bases and J lost 4 bases. Germline CDR1 and CDR2: SGHRS and YFSETQ. The CDR3 sequence is 14 residues long.

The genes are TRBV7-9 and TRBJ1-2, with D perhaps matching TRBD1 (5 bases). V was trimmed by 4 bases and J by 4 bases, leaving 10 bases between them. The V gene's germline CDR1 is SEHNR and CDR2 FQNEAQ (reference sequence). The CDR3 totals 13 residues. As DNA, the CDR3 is TGTGCCAGCAGCTCCCCCGGGGGCTATGGCTACACCTTC. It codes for CASSSPGGYGYTF.

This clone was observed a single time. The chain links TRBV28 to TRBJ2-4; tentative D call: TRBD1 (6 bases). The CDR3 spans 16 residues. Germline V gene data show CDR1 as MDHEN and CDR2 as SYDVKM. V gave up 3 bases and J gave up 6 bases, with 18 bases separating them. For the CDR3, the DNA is TGTGCCAGCAGTTTTGTCCCCCAAACAGGGCGAAACATTCAGTACTTC. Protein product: CASSFVPQTGRNIQYF.

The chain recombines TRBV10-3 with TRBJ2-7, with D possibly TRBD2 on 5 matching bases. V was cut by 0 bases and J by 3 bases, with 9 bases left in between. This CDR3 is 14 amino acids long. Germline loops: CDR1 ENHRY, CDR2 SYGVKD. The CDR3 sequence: CAISESTGSYEQYF. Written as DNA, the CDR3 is TGTGCCATCAGTGAGTCAACGGGGAGCTACGAGCAGTACTTC.

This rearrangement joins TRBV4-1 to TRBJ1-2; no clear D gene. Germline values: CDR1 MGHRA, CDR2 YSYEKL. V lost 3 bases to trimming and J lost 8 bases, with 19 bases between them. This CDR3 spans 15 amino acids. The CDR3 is CASSHGGSGVGGYTF. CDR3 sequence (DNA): TGCGCCAGCAGCCACGGAGGGTCCGGGGTCGGCGGCTACACCTTC.

The CDR3 here is CASSLGQGVGYTF. The CDR3 region has the DNA TGTGCCAGCAGTTTAGGCCAGGGTGTTGGCTACACCTTC. The chain employs TRBV27 and TRBJ1-2; tentatively, D is TRBD1 (5 bases). CDR3 size: 13 residues. Germline-derived CDR1 and CDR2 are MNHEY and SMNVEV (reference sequence). Trimming took 2 bases from V and 7 from J, leaving 11 bases between them.

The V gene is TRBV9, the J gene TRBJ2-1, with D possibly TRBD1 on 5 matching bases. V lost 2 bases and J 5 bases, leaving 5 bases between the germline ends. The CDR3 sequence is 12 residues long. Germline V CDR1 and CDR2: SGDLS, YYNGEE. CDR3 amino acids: CASSVRDNEQFF. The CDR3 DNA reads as TGTGCCAGCAGCGTCAGGGACAATGAGCAGTTCTTC.

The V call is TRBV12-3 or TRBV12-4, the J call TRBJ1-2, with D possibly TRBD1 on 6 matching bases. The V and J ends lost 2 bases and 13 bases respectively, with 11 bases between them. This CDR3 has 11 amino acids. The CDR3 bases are TGTGCCAGCAGTTTAAACAGGGAGTGCACCTTC. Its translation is CASSLNRECTF.

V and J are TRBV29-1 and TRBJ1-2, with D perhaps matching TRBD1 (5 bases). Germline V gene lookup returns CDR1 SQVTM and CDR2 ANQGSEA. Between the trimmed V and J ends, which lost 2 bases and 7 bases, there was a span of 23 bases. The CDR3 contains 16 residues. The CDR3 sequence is CSVEPGGGSQGSGYTF. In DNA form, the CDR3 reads TGCAGCGTTGAACCCGGGGGAGGGTCCCAGGGCTCTGGCTACACCTTC.

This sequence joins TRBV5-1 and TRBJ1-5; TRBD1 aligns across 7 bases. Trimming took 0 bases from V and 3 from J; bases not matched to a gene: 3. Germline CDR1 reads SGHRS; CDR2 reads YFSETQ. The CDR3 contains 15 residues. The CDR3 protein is CASSLGTGLNQPQHF. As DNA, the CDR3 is TGCGCCAGCAGCTTGGGGACAGGCCTCAATCAGCCCCAGCATTTT.

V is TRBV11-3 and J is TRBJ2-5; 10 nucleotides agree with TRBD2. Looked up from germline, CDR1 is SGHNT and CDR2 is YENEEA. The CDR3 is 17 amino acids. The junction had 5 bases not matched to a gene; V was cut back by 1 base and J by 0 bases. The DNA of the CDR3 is TGTGCCAGCAGCTTAGGTGTAGCGGGGGGATACCAAGAGACCCAGTACTTC. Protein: CASSLGVAGGYQETQYF.

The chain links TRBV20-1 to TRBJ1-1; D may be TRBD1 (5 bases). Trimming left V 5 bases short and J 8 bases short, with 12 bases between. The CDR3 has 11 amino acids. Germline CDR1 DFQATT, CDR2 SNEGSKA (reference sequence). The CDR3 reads CSAHQGREAFF. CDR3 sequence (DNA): TGCAGTGCTCACCAGGGTAGGGAAGCTTTCTTT.

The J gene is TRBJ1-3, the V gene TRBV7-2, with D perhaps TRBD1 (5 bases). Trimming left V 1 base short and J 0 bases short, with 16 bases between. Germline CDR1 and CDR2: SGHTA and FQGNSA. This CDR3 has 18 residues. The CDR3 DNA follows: TGTGCCAGCAGCTTAGAACAGGCATTACGCGGCTCTGGAAACACCATATATTTT. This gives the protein CASSLEQALRGSGNTIYF.

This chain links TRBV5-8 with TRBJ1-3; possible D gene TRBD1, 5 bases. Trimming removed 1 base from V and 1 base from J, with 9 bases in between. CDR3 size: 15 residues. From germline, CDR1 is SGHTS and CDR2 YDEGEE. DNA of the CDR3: TGTGCCAGCAGCTTGTACAGGACATCTGGAAACACCATATATTTT. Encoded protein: CASSLYRTSGNTIYF.

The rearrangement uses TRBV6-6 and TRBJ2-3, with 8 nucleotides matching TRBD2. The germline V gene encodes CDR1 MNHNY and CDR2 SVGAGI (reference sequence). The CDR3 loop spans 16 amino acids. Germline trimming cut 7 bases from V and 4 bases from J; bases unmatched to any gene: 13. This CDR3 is CASNLGGGRLPDTQYF. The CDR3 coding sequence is TGTGCCAGCAACCTAGGCGGGGGGCGCCTCCCAGATACGCAGTATTTT.

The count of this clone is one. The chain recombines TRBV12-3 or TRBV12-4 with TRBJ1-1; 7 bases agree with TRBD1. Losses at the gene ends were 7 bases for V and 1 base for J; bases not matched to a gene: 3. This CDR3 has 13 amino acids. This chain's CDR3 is CASTRQGNTEAFF. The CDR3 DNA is TGTGCCAGCACTCGACAGGGGAACACTGAAGCTTTCTTT.

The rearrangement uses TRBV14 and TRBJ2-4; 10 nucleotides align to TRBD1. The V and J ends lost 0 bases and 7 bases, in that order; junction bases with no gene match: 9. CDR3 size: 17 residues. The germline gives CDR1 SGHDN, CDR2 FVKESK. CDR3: CASSQEGQGIRGNIQYF. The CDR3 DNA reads TGTGCCAGCAGCCAAGAGGGACAGGGGATAAGGGGGAACATTCAGTACTTC.